Reported below is one T cell receptor (beta chain). Its antigen remains unidentified. One base away there is no much larger clone; base qualities are not given. The donors were 40 or so Caucasian individuals from Russia, aged about 6 to 95 years, who were systemically healthy. Roughly 10 milliliters of peripheral blood were drawn from each donor into EDTA-treated Vacutainer tubes. PBMCs were isolated by Ficoll-Paque density-gradient centrifugation, with at least 7 million obtained per sample. Trizol reagent was used to extract total RNA from the PBMCs, yielding at least 5 micrograms per sample. Naive CD45RAhigh/CD27high T cell percentages were measured by flow cytometry on a PBMC aliquot from every donor. Per the germline V gene (reference sequence), WNHNN is the CDR1 and SYGVQD is the CDR2. The CDR3, cysteine through phenylalanine, is 16 amino acids long. CDR3 DNA is the only sequence kept; it has 48 bases, read in frame from the first base. Relative to germline, V is 7 bases shorter and J is 6 bases shorter, with 23 bases between their ends.

The sample belongs to a study of blood T cells in healthy people across ages (dated by TCRdb to the mid-2010s). Regarding the complete study: In model experiments, roughly one uniquely barcoded TCR beta cDNA molecule per two T cells was captured by template switching. Age-related changes in TCR beta repertoire diversity were measured in the study by deep sequencing normalized with unique cDNA molecular identifiers. Four age groups were formed from the donors: young (average approximately 16 years), middle-aged (less than 40), aged (approximately 60) and long-lived (about 80). Donors of different ages were randomly distributed across sequencing lanes to avoid experimental bias. Two additional independent replicas of 1 million unique cDNA reads from the same blood draw were analyzed for two donors (one aged 18 to 29 and one aged 80 or older). What the work shows at the level of the full study, not this receptor alone: Because profiling used bulk unsorted PBMCs, naive and antigen-experienced compartments could not be compared conclusively. Estimates of total diversity from one million sequenced T cells were regarded as lower bounds and underestimates. As age increased, observed TCR beta diversity per million T cells dropped in a roughly linear way, and a significant reduction was already evident by age about 40. A strong correlation was found between observed TCR beta diversity and the percentage of naive T cells measured by flow cytometry. Compared with the aged group, the long-lived group had more naive CD4+ T cells, fewer expanded clones and increased TCR diversity, a pattern suggesting age selection. The CMV infection status of donors was not known, potentially confounding age-related changes in expanded clonotypes.

Library preparation was by 5' RACE. TCRdb shows the sequencer as Illumina HiSeq 2500. A second roughly 6 to 11 cycle PCR used a sample-barcoded 5' primer and a J-beta primer mix. A unique molecular identifier was introduced onto each TCR beta cDNA molecule by a template-switch 5' adaptor carrying 12 random nucleotides. Each sample yielded at least 3 million CDR3-containing paired-end reads. The Mint cDNA synthesis kit, primed by a TRBC-specific oligonucleotide, was used to synthesize first-strand cDNA from all RNA. Following uracil-DNA glycosylase treatment, a first 18-cycle PCR with universal primers M1SS and BC2_uni_R was performed on all cDNA. Per the original workflow: Each sample was normalized by randomly selecting 1 million high-quality reads, each carrying a distinct molecular identifier. Reads with shared molecular identifiers were discarded instead of being binned into consensus sequences. MiTCR, run with a Q25 quality threshold and the strictest error-elimination algorithm, handled CDR3 identification, clonotype clustering and error correction. Lower-bound total TCR beta diversity was estimated with a nonparametric unseen species model using Euler transformation. TCRdb itself trimmed the public reads at Q25 with fastp, ran MiXCR and retained productive beta chains. Rows merge per CDR3 protein into single entries with the most common DNA and genes. TCRdb's processing, not the study's, gives the V and J calls here. This sample comprises about 1.8 million distinct CDR3 sequences, roughly 52% of them detected only once. The ten largest account for 2% to 2.5% of the sample.

Sequencing input: blood. This clonotype was obtained from a woman aged 40 to 50 in good health. This chain is built from TRBV10-1 and TRBJ2-3, with the D segment identity uncertain. The CDR3 has the sequence CASMNGTLGRMDTQYF. The DNA is as follows: TGCGCCAGCATGAATGGAACCTTGGGCAGAATGGATACGCAGTATTTT.